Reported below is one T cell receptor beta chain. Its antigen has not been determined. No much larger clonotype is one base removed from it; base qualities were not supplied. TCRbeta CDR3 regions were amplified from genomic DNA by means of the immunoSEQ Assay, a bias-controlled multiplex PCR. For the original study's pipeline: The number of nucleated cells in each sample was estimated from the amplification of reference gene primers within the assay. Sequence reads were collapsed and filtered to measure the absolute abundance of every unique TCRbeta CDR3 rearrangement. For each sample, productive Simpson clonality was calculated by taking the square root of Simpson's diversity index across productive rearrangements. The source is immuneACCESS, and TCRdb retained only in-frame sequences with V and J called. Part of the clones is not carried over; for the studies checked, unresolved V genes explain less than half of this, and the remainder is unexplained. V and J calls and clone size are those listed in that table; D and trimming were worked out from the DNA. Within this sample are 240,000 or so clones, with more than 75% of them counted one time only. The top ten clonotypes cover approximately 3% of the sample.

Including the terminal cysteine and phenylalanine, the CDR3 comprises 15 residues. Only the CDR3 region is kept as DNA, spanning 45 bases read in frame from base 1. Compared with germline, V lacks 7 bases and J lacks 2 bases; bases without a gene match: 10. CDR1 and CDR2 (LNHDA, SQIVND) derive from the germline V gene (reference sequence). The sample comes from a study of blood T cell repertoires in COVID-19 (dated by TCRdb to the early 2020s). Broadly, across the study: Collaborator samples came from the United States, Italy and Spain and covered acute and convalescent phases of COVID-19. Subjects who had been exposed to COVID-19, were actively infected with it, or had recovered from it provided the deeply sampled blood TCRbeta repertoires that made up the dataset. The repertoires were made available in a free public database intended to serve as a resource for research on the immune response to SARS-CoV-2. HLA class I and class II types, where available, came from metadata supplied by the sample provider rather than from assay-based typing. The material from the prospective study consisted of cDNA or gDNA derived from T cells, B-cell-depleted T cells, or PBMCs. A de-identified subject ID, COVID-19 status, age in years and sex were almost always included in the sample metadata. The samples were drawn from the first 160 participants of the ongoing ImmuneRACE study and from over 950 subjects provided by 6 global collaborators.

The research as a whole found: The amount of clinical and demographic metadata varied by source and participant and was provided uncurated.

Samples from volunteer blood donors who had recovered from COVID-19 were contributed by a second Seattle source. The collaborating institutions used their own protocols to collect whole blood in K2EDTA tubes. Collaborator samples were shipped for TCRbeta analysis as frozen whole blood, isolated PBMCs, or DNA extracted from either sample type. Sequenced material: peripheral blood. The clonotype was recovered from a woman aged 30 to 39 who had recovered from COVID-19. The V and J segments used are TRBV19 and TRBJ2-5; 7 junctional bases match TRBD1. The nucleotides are TGTGCCAGTACCGACACCCCGGGACAGCAAGAGACCCAGTACTTC. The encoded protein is CASTDTPGQQETQYF.